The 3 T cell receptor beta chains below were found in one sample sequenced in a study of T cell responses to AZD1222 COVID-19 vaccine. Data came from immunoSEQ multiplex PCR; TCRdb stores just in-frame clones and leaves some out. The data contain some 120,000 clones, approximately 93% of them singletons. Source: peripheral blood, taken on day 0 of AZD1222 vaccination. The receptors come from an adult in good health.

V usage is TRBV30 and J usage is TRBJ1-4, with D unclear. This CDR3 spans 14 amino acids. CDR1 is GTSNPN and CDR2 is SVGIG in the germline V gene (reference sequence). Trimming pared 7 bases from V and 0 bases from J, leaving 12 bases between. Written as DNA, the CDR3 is TGTGCCTTTCTCGAATGGGCAACTAATGAAAAACTGTTTTTT. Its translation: CAFLEWATNEKLFF.

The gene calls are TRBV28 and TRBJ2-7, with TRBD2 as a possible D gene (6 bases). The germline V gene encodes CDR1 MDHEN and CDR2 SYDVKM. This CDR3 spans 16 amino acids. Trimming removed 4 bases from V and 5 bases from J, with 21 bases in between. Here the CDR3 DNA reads TGTGCCAGCAGTTCCACCGCGAGTGCGGGGCCCCACGAGCAGTACTTC. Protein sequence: CASSSTASAGPHEQYF.

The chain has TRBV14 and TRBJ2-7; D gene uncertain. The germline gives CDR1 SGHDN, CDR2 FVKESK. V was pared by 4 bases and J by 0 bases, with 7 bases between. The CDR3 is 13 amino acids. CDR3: CASSLVASYEQYF. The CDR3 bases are TGTGCCAGCAGCCTGGTTGCCTCCTACGAGCAGTACTTC.